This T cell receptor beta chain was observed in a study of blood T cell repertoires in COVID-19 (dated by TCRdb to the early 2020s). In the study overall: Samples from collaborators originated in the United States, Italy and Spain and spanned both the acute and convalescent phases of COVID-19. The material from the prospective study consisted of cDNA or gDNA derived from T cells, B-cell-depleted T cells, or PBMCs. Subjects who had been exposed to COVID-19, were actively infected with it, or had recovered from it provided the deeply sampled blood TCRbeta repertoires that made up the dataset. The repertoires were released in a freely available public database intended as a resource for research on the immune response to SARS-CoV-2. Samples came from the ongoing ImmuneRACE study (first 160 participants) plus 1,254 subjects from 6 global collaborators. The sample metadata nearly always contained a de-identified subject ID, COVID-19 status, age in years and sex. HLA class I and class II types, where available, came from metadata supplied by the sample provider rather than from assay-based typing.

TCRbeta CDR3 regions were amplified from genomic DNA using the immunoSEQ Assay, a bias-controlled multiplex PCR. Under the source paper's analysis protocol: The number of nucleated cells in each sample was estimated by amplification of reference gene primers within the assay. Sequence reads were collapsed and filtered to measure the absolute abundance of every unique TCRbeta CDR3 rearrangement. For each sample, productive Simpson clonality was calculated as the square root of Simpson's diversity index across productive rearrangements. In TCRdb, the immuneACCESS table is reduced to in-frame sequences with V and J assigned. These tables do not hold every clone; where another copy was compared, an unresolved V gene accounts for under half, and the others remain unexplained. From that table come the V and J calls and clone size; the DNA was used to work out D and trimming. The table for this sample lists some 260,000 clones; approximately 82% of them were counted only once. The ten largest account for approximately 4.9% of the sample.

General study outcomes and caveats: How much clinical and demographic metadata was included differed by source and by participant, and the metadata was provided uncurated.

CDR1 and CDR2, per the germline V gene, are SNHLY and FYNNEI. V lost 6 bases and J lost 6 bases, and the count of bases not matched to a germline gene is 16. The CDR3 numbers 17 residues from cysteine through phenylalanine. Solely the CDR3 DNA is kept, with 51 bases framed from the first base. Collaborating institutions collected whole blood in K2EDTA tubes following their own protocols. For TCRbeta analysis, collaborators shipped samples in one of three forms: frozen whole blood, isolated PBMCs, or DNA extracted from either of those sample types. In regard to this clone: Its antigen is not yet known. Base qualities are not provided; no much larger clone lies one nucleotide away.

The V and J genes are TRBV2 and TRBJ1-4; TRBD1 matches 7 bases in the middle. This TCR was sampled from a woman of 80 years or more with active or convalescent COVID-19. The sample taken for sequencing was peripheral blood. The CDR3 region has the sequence CASRDRPSTNGYEKLFF. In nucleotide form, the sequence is TGTGCCAGCAGGGACAGGCCTTCCACAAATGGGTATGAAAAACTGTTTTTT.